This entry describes one TCR beta chain. A much larger clone sits a single nucleotide away, making a read error possible. The CDR3 spans 14 residues. CDR1 SNHLY and CDR2 FYNNEI come from the germline V gene. The ends were cut back, 5 bases at V and 0 bases at J, with 9 bases in the middle. This entry is derived from a study of T cells after yellow fever vaccination. UMIs were added to TCR cDNA along with a universal primer site when it was made by 5'RACE template switching. Via MiXCR, TCRdb re-called the 5' RACE reads, giving one row per CDR3 protein. The table lists about 320,000 distinct CDR3 sequences, approximately 11% of them singletons.

The gene calls are TRBV2 and TRBJ2-3; D might be TRBD1 (6 bases). The sample here was CD4+ T cells sorted from PBMCs, taken 45 days after the yellow fever booster vaccination. The receptor was isolated from a man younger than 30 who received the YFV17D yellow fever vaccine. The CDR3 protein is CASSWTASTDTQYF. DNA of the CDR3: TGTGCCAGCAGTTGGACAGCTAGCACAGATACGCAGTATTTT.